Listed here are 6 T cell receptor beta chains from one sample, sequenced in a study of blood T cell repertoires in COVID-19. Generated by immunoSEQ multiplex PCR, the TCRdb table keeps only in-frame clones and is missing some. Of 220,000 or so clones listed, 82% are singletons. Sequencing was performed on PBMCs or T cells enriched from blood (not recorded which). The origin of the receptors is a woman aged 60-75 years who had recovered from COVID-19.

The chain is built from TRBV7-2 and TRBJ2-1; D possibly corresponds to TRBD1 (8 bases). Trimming left V 7 bases short and J 2 bases short, with 18 bases between. Per the germline V gene, CDR1 is SGHTA and CDR2 is FQGNSA. The CDR3 totals 16 residues. CDR3 sequence: CASIPGGGSPYNEQFF. CDR3 bases: TGTGCCAGCATCCCAGGGGGCGGGAGTCCCTACAATGAGCAGTTCTTC.

This clone was found once. The V gene is TRBV18, the J gene TRBJ1-2, with TRBD1 matching over 7 bases. CDR3 length: 14 amino acids. V shed 6 bases and J 4 bases; nucleotides not matched to a gene: 8. CDR1 and CDR2 (germline): KGHSH, LQKENI. CDR3 DNA sequence: TGTGCCAGCTCCGACAGGGTTTCGGCCTATGGCTACACCTTC. Protein sequence: CASSDRVSAYGYTF. Based on the CDR3 plus reference TRBV18 and TRBJ1-2, the full variable domain is NAGVMQNPRHLVRRRGQEARLRCSPMKGHSHVYWYRQLPEEGLKFMVYLQKENIIDESGMPKERFSAEFPKEGPSILRIQQVVRGDSAAYFCASSDRVSAYGYTFGSGTRLTVV.

This sequence joins TRBV11-2 and TRBJ2-7, with 7 bases fitting TRBD2. CDR3 size: 14 residues. CDR1 SGHAT and CDR2 FQNNGV come from the germline V gene. The V segment lost 1 base and the J segment 6 bases; nucleotides outside the gene matches: 6. CDR3 region: CASSLGGSALEQYF. Written as DNA, the CDR3 is TGTGCCAGCAGCTTAGGCGGGAGCGCGCTCGAGCAGTACTTC.

The chain combines TRBV15 with TRBJ2-3; D perhaps matches TRBD2 (6 bases). The CDR3 consists of 18 residues. V was trimmed by 0 bases and J by 3 bases, leaving 19 bases between them. Germline V gene sequence: CDR1 LNHNV, CDR2 YYDKDF (reference sequence). The chain's CDR3 is CATSRDFSDGSRTDTQYF. The CDR3 DNA follows: TGTGCCACCAGCAGAGATTTCTCCGACGGGAGTCGAACAGATACGCAGTATTTT. The full variable domain, in which reference TRBV15 and TRBJ2-3 provide the parts outside the CDR3, is DAMVIQNPRYQVTQFGKPVTLSCSQTLNHNVMYWYQQKSSQAPKLLFHYYDKDFNNEADTPDNFQSRRPNTSFCFLDIRSPGLGDTAMYLCATSRDFSDGSRTDTQYFGPGTRLTVL.

The table lists this clone with a few counts. The V gene is TRBV27, the J gene TRBJ1-2; D is ambiguous. This CDR3 is built from 13 residues. V gave up 1 base and J gave up 5 bases, with 8 bases separating them. The germline CDR1 and CDR2 sequences are MNHEY and SMNVEV (reference sequence). The CDR3 loop is CASSLLPEYGYTF. The CDR3 DNA follows: TGTGCCAGCAGTTTATTACCGGAGTATGGCTACACCTTC.

V usage is TRBV9 and J usage is TRBJ2-3, with a possible D match to TRBD1 (5 bases). Germline V gene sequence: CDR1 SGDLS, CDR2 YYNGEE. CDR3 length: 14 amino acids. The V end lost 0 bases, the J end lost 2 bases, and 7 bases lay between the germline ends. CDR3 sequence (DNA): TGTGCCAGCAGCGTAGAGGGGTTCACAGATACGCAGTATTTT. As protein: CASSVEGFTDTQYF.